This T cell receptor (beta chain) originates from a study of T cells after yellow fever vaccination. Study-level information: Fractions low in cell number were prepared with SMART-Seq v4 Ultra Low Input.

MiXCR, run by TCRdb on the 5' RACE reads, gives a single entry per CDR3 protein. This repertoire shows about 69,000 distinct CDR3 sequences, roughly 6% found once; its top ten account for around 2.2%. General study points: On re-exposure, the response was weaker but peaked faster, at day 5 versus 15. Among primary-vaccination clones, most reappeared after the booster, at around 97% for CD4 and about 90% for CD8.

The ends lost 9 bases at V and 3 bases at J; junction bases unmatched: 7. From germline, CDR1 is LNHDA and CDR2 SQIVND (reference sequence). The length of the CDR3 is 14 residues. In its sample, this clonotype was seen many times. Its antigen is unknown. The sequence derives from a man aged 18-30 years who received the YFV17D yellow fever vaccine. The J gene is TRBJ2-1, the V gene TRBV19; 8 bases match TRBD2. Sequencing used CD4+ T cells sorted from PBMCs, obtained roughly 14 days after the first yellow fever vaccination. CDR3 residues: CASGRGEIYNEQFF. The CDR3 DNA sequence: TGTGCCAGCGGGAGGGGGGAGATCTACAATGAGCAGTTCTTC.